This TCR beta chain originates from a study of PD-L1 blockade in urothelial cancer. Background on the study: Blood analysis took place 3 weeks (second dose) and 6 weeks after treatment start.

Every PCR received spiked-in synthetic TCR analog templates. The assay was immunoSEQ multiplex PCR, and TCRdb's table has in-frame clones only and misses some. The profile shows 29,000 or so clones, around 87% of them singletons. This clone has just one count. Antigen: not known. Study observations and caveats: Durable benefit accompanied greater 3-week expansion of tumor-associated blood clones.

Between 1 and 8 samples per patient were obtained, pretreatment and on-treatment. The receptor comes from a man aged 50 or older with urothelial cancer. The sequences come from PBMCs, collected around atezolizumab (anti-PD-L1) treatment.

The CDR3 DNA follows: TGTGCCAGCAGCGCGATCCGTGAAGCTTTCTTT. Translating gives CASSAIREAFF. The chain recombines TRBV28 with TRBJ1-1; D is uncertain. V gave up 6 bases and J gave up 7 bases, with 9 bases separating them. The CDR3 has 11 residues. Looked up from germline, CDR1 is MDHEN and CDR2 is SYDVKM.